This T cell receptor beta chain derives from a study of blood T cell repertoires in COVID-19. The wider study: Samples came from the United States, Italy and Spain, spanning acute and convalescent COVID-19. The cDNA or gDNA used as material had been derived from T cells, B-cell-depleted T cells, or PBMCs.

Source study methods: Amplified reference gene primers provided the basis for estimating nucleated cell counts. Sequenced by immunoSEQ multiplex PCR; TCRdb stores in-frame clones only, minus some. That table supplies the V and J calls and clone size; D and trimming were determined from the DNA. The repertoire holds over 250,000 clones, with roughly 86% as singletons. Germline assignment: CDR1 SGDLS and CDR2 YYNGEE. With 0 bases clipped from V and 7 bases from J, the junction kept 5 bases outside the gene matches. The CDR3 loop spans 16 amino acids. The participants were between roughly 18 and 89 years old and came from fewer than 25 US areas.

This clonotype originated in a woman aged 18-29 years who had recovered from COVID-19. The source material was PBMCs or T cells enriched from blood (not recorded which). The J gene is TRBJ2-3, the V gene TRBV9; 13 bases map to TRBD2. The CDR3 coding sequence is TGTGCCAGCAGCGTAGCCGGACTAGCGGGGGCTAATACGCAGTATTTT. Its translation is CASSVAGLAGANTQYF. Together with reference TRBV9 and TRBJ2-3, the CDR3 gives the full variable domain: DSGVTQTPKHLITATGQRVTLRCSPRSGDLSVYWYQQSLDQGLQFLIQYYNGEERAKGNILERFSAQQFPDLHSELNLSSLELGDSALYFCASSVAGLAGANTQYFGPGTRLTVL.